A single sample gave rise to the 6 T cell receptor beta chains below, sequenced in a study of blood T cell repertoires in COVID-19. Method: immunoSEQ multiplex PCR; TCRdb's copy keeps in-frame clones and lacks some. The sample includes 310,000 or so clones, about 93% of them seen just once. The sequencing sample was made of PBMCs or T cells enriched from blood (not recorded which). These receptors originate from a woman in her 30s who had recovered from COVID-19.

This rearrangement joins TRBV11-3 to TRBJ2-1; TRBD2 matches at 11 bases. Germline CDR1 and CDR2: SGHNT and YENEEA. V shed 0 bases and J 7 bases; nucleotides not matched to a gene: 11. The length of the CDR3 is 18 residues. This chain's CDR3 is CASSLDRGSGRAGNEQFF. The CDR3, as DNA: TGTGCCAGCAGCTTAGATCGTGGTAGCGGGAGGGCTGGGAATGAGCAGTTCTTC.

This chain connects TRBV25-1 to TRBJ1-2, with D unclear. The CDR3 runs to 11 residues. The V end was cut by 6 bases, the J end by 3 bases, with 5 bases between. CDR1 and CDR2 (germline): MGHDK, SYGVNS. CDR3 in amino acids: CASSLDYGYTF. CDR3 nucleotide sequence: TGTGCCAGCAGCCTCGACTATGGCTACACCTTC.

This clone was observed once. Here the CDR3 reads CATRFRAGFNEQFF. In DNA, the CDR3 is TGTGCCACCCGGTTTAGAGCGGGATTCAATGAGCAGTTCTTC. The chain recombines TRBV6-5 with TRBJ2-1; 7 bases are a match to TRBD2. J gave up 6 bases and V 10 bases, and 12 bases lay outside the gene matches. Germline V gene sequence: CDR1 MNHEY, CDR2 SVGAGI. The CDR3 contains 14 residues.

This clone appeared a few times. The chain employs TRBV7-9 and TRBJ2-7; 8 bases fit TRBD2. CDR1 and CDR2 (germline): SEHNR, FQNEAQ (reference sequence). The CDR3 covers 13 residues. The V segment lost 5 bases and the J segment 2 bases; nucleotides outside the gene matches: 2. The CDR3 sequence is CASSRGLAYEQYF. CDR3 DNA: TGTGCCAGCAGCCGGGGACTAGCCTACGAGCAGTACTTC.

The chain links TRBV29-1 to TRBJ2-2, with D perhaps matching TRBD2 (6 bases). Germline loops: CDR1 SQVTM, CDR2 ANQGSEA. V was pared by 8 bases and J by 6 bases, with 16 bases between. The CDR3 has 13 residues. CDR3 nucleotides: TGCAGCCTTAGCCGGAGGGCCGCCGGGGAGCTGTTTTTT. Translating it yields CSLSRRAAGELFF.

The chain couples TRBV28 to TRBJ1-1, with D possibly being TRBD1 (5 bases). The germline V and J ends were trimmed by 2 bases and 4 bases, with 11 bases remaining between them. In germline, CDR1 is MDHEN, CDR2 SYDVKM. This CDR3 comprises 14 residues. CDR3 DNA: TGTGCCAGCAGTTTAGGCAGGGTGAGCACTGAAGCTTTCTTT. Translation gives CASSLGRVSTEAFF.